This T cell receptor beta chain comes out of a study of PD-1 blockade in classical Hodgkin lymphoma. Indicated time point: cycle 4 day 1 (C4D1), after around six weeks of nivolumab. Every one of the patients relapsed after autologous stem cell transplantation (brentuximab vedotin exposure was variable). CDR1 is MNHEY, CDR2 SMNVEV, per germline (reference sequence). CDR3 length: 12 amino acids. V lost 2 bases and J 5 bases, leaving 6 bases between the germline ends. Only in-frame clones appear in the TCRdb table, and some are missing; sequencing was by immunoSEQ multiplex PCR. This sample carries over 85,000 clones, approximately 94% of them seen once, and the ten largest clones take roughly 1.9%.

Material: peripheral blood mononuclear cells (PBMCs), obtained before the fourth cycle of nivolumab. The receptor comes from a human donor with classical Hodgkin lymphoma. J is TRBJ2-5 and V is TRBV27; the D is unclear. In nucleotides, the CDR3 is TGTGCCAGCAGTTTACCGGGCGAGACCCAGTACTTC. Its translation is CASSLPGETQYF.